Listed below are T cell receptor beta chains from one sample, sequenced in a study of blood T cell repertoires in COVID-19. TCRdb's copy holds only in-frame clones and misses some; the assay was immunoSEQ multiplex PCR. The repertoire has more than 55,000 clones, around 77% of them found once; the top ten carry 3.2%. The sample comprised peripheral blood. The source is a man between 60 and 70 years old with acute or convalescent COVID-19. CDR3s include the opening cysteine and the closing phenylalanine or tryptophan. A D gene is named only where the DNA matches it firmly. Not every row has a clone size; where given, it reads once, few, many or a size class.

TRBV7-9	.	TRBJ2-4	TRBD2	CASSLGGLAGNIQYF	TGTGCCAGCAGCTTAGGCGGACTAGCGGGGAACATTCAGTACTTC
TRBV19	.	TRBJ1-2	.	CASSYWGLDGYTF	TGTGCCAGTAGCTATTGGGGGCTTGATGGCTACACCTTC
TRBV21-1	.	TRBJ1-6	.	CASSSRASGYNSPLHF	TGTGCCAGCAGCTCCCGGGCCTCAGGGTATAATTCACCCCTCCACTTT
TRBV2	.	TRBJ2-3	TRBD2	CASRFGAGGTDTQYF	TGTGCCAGCAGGTTTGGGGCGGGGGGTACAGATACGCAGTATTTT
TRBV5-4	.	TRBJ1-1	TRBD1	CASSFGTGGDAEAFF	TGTGCCAGCAGCTTTGGGACAGGGGGCGATGCTGAAGCTTTCTTT
TRBV27	many	TRBJ2-7	TRBD2	CASSSLSGGTYEQYF	TGTGCCAGCAGTTCTCTAAGCGGGGGGACCTACGAGCAGTACTTC
TRBV19	.	TRBJ2-7	.	CASSISGHIYEQYF	TGTGCCAGTAGTATTTCAGGACATATCTACGAGCAGTACTTC
TRBV28	.	TRBJ1-2	.	CASGHTRGSYGYTF	TGTGCCAGCGGTCATACCCGGGGGTCCTATGGCTACACCTTC
TRBV30	.	TRBJ2-1	TRBD2	CAWSGASGGPRSSYNEQFF	TGTGCCTGGAGTGGGGCTAGCGGGGGTCCCAGAAGCTCCTACAATGAGCAGTTCTTC
TRBV28	.	TRBJ1-3	.	CASATGGRENTIYF	TGTGCCAGCGCAACAGGCGGGAGGGAAAACACCATATATTTT
TRBV5-1	.	TRBJ2-1	TRBD1	CASSPQDRGGFYNEQFF	TGCGCCAGCAGCCCCCAGGACAGGGGGGGATTCTACAATGAGCAGTTCTTC
TRBV7-6	.	TRBJ1-2	TRBD1	CASSLGQTYGYTF	TGTGCCAGCAGCTTGGGACAGACGTATGGCTACACCTTC
TRBV29-1	.	TRBJ2-2	TRBD1	CSVEAEDRYRGELFF	TGCAGCGTTGAAGCCGAGGACAGGTATCGTGGGGAGCTGTTTTTT
TRBV18	.	TRBJ1-1	TRBD1	CASSPRQGENTEAFF	TGTGCCAGCTCACCACGACAGGGGGAGAACACTGAAGCTTTCTTT
TRBV7-2	few	TRBJ2-7	.	CASSLLQGNEQYF	TGTGCCAGCAGCTTACTTCAGGGAAACGAGCAGTACTTC
TRBV20-1	.	TRBJ2-1	.	CSGGPGNEQFF	TGCAGTGGGGGGCCGGGGAATGAGCAGTTCTTC
TRBV6-6	.	TRBJ2-7	TRBD1	CASSQQGVRDEQYF	TGTGCCAGCAGCCAACAGGGGGTTAGGGACGAGCAGTACTTC
TRBV18	.	TRBJ1-1	.	CASRDTWNTEAFF	TGTGCCTCCCGGGACACATGGAACACTGAAGCTTTCTTT
TRBV4-2	.	TRBJ1-2	TRBD1	CASSQDPGQGARGYTF	TGTGCCAGCAGCCAAGATCCGGGACAGGGGGCACGGGGCTACACCTTC
TRBV24-1	.	TRBJ1-3	.	CATSDSRETSGNTIYF	TGTGCCACCAGTGATTCTCGGGAAACCTCTGGAAACACCATATATTTT
TRBV18	few	TRBJ2-7	TRBD1	CASSPLGTGDHEQYF	TGTGCCAGCTCACCTCTCGGGACAGGGGACCACGAGCAGTACTTC
TRBV18	.	TRBJ1-1	.	CASSFSGSSNTEAFF	TGTGCCAGCTCATTCTCGGGATCCTCGAACACTGAAGCTTTCTTT
TRBV24-1	once	TRBJ1-4	.	CATSNGANEKLFF	TGTGCCACCAGTAACGGAGCTAATGAAAAACTGTTTTTT
TRBV14	.	TRBJ2-1	TRBD2	CASSQDGGDLYNEQFF	TGTGCCAGCAGCCAAGACGGGGGGGATTTATACAATGAGCAGTTCTTC
TRBV27	.	TRBJ1-4	TRBD1	CASGTDNEKLFF	TGTGCCAGTGGGACAGATAATGAAAAACTGTTTTTT
TRBV19	.	TRBJ1-2	TRBD1	CASSRQGGYTF	TGTGCCAGTAGTAGACAGGGAGGCTACACCTTC
TRBV5-1	.	TRBJ2-5	TRBD2	CASSHTDGGAGETQYF	TGCGCCAGCAGCCACACGGACGGGGGGGCAGGAGAGACCCAGTACTTC
TRBV12-3/TRBV12-4	few	TRBJ2-1	.	CASTLYNEQFF	TGTGCCAGCACCCTCTACAATGAGCAGTTCTTC